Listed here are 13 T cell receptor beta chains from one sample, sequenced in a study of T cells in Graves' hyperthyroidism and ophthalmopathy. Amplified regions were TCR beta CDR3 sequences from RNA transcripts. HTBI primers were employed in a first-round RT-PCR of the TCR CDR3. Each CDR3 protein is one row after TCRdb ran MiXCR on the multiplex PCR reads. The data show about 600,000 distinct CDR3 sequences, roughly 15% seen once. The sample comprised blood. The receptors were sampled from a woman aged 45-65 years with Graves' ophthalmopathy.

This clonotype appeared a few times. The CDR3 protein is CASSLASLSYGYTF. The CDR3 coding sequence is TGTGCCAGCAGCTTAGCGTCCCTCAGCTATGGCTACACCTTC. This chain links TRBV7-2 with TRBJ1-2, with D uncertain. This CDR3 contains 14 residues. The germline V and J ends were trimmed by 0 bases and 4 bases, with 9 bases remaining between them. From germline, CDR1 is SGHTA and CDR2 FQGNSA.

DNA of the CDR3: TGCAGCGTTGGGGCGAGCGGGAGGGCCGGGGAGCAGTACTTC. This codes for CSVGASGRAGEQYF. The chain has TRBV29-1 and TRBJ2-7; TRBD2 agrees at 10 bases. The CDR3 spans 14 residues. With V trimmed by 4 bases and J by 7 bases, 10 bases remained unmatched. CDR1 is SQVTM, CDR2 ANQGSEA, per germline.

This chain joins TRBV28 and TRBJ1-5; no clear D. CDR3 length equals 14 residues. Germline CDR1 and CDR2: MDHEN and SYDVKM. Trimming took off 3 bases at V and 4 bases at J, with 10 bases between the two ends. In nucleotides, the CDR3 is TGTGCCAGCAGTTTGGGAACTTTAAATCAGCCCCAGCATTTT. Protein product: CASSLGTLNQPQHF.

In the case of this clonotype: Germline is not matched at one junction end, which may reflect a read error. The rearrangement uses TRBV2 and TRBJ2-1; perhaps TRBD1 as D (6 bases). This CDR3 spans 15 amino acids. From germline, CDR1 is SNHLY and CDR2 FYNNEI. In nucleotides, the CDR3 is TGTGCCAGCAGTGAACAGGACAGAGAATACAATGAGCGGTTCTTC. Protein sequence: CASSEQDREYNERFF.

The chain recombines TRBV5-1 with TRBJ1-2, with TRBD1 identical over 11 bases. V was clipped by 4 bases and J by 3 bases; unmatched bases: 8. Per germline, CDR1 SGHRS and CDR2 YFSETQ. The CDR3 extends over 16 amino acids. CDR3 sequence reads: CASSTRTGGSDYGYTF. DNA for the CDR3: TGCGCCAGCAGCACGCGGACAGGGGGCTCTGACTATGGCTACACCTTC.

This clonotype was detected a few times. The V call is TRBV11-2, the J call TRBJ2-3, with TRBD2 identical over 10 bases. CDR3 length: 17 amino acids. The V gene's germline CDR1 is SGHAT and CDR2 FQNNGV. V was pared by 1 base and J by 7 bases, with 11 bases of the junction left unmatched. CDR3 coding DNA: TGTGCCAGCAGCTTAGTGGCTAGCGGGAGTCTAGACTATACGCAGTATTTT. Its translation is CASSLVASGSLDYTQYF.

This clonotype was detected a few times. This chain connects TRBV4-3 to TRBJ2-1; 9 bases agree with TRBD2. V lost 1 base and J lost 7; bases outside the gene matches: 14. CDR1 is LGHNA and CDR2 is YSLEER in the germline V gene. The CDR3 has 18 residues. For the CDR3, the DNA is TGCGCCAGCAGCCAAGGGCGGAGGCTAGCGGGACCAGGGAATGAGCAGTTCTTC. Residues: CASSQGRRLAGPGNEQFF.

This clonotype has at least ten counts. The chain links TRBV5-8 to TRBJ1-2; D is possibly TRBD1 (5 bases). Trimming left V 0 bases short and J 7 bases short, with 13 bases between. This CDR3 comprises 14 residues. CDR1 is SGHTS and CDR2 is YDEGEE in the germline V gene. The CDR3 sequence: CASSLVTVTGGYTF. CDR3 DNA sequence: TGTGCCAGCAGCTTGGTGACAGTGACGGGTGGCTACACCTTC. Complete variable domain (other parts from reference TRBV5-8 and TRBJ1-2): EAGVTQSPTHLIKTRGQQATLRCSPISGHTSVYWYQQALGLGLQFLLWYDEGEERNRGNFPPRFSGRQFPNYSSELNVNALELEDSALYLCASSLVTVTGGYTFGSGTRLTVV.

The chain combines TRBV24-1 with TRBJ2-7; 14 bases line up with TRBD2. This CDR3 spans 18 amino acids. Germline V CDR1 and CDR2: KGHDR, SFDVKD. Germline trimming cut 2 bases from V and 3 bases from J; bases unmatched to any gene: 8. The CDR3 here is CATSDSGTSGSRGYEQYF. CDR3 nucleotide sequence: TGTGCCACCAGTGATTCCGGGACTAGCGGGAGTAGGGGCTACGAGCAGTACTTC.

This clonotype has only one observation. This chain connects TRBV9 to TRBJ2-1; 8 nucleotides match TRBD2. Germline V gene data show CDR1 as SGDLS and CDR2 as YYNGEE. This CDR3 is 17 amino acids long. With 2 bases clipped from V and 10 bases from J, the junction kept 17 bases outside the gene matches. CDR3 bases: TGTGCCAGCAGCGTCTCCCGGGACGGGGGGGCTTCAGGAGAGCAGTTCTTC. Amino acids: CASSVSRDGGASGEQFF. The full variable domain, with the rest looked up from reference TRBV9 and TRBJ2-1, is DSGVTQTPKHLITATGQRVTLRCSPRSGDLSVYWYQQSLDQGLQFLIQYYNGEERAKGNILERFSAQQFPDLHSELNLSSLELGDSALYFCASSVSRDGGASGEQFFGPGTRLTVL.

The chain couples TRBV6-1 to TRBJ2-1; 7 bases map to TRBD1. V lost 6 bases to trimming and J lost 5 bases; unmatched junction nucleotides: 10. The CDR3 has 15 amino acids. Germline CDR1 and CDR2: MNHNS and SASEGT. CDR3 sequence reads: CASRAQGVINNEQFF. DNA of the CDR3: TGTGCCAGCAGGGCGCAGGGGGTGATAAACAATGAGCAGTTCTTC.

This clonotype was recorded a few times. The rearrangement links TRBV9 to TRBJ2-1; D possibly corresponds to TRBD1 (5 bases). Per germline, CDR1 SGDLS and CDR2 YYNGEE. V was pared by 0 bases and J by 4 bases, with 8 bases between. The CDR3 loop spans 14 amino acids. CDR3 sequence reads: CASSVADKYNEQFF. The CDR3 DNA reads TGTGCCAGCAGCGTAGCGGACAAGTACAATGAGCAGTTCTTC. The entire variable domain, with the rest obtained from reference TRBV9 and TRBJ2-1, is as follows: DSGVTQTPKHLITATGQRVTLRCSPRSGDLSVYWYQQSLDQGLQFLIQYYNGEERAKGNILERFSAQQFPDLHSELNLSSLELGDSALYFCASSVADKYNEQFFGPGTRLTVL.

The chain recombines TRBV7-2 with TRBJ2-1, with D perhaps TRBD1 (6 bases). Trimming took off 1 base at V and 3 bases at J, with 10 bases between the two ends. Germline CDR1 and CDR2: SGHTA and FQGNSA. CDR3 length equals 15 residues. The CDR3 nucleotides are TGTGCCAGCAGCTTAGGAAGCAGGGGCTACAATGAGCAGTTCTTC. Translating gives CASSLGSRGYNEQFF.